This TCR beta chain is drawn from a study of T cell responses to AZD1222 COVID-19 vaccine. Some second doses came at about 4 weeks and others at about 12 weeks; these were pooled. The study's findings and limits: Females made up more of the donors, who were largely white British, and clonal diversity may have come out too low. The study identified only five or six AZD1222 recipients as seropositive at baseline.

In the case of this clone: What it binds is not known.

The V segment lost 4 bases and the J segment 6 bases; nucleotides outside the gene matches: 10. From germline, CDR1 is SGHDT and CDR2 YYEEEE. The length of the CDR3 is 16 residues. The protocol was immunoSEQ multiplex PCR, while the TCRdb copy is restricted to in-frame clones and leaves out a portion. The sample consists of approximately 70,000 clones, around 80% of them appearing once. The origin of this receptor is an adult who received the AZD1222 COVID-19 vaccine. The rearrangement uses TRBV5-6 and TRBJ2-1; 10 bases are a match to TRBD2. This specimen was peripheral blood, taken 28 days after the second AZD1222 dose. This CDR3 reads CASSAQLAGLGNEQFF. CDR3 sequence (DNA): TGTGCCAGCAGCGCCCAACTAGCGGGGCTTGGCAATGAGCAGTTCTTC.